The TCR beta chain described here comes from a study of blood T cell repertoires in COVID-19. As for the study in general: Sources were T cells, B-cell-depleted T cells, or PBMCs; the material itself was cDNA or gDNA.

Produced via immunoSEQ multiplex PCR; TCRdb's table is partial and in-frame only. The data show about 110,000 clones, 82% seen once. This CDR3 has 16 amino acids. J was trimmed by 8 bases and V by 2 bases; bases with no gene match: 7. Germline V gives CDR1 MDHEN, CDR2 SYDVKM. The sequenced material came from peripheral blood. V and J are TRBV28 and TRBJ2-1, with 12 bases fitting TRBD2. The source is a man between 65 and 85 years old with acute or convalescent COVID-19. The CDR3 spells CASSLGPSGRADEQFF. As DNA, the CDR3 is TGTGCCAGCAGTTTAGGGCCTAGCGGGAGGGCTGATGAGCAGTTCTTC. The entire variable domain, with the rest obtained from reference TRBV28 and TRBJ2-1, is as follows: DVKVTQSSRYLVKRTGEKVFLECVQDMDHENMFWYRQDPGLGLRLIYFSYDVKMKEKGDIPEGYSVSREKKERFSLILESASTNQTSMYLCASSLGPSGRADEQFFGPGTRLTVL.